The next 25 T cell receptor beta chains were all read from a single sample in a study of blood T cells in healthy people across ages. With a J-beta primer mix and a sample-barcoded 5' primer, a second PCR ran about 6 to 11 cycles. TCRdb fed the 5' RACE reads into MiXCR, producing one record per CDR3 protein. Here the sample spans about 1.4 million distinct CDR3 sequences, 45% to 70% being singletons. The sequenced material came from blood. The receptors come from a man aged 18-30 years in good health.

V is TRBV9 and J is TRBJ1-2, with D unresolved. The CDR3 length is 15 residues. V was shortened by 0 bases and J by 1 base, with 10 bases between the two germline ends. Germline V gene sequence: CDR1 SGDLS, CDR2 YYNGEE. CDR3 coding DNA: TGTGCCAGCAGCGTAGAGGCCCATATTAACTATGGCTACACCTTC. It yields the protein CASSVEAHINYGYTF.

This clonotype has only one observation. The rearrangement joins TRBV6-6 to TRBJ2-5; D possibly uses TRBD1 or TRBD2 (6 bases each). The DNA end favors TRBJ2-7, so the J call may be wrong. The CDR3 runs 14 residues. Germline-derived CDR1 and CDR2 are MNHNY and SVGAGI (reference sequence). The CDR3 nucleotides read TGTGCCAGCAGTTACGGGGGGCCCGGTGACGAGCAGTACTTC. It codes for CASSYGGPGDEQYF.

This clonotype was seen only a few times. This CDR3 reads CSAALNRGSYEQYF. CDR3 in DNA: TGCAGTGCTGCCTTAAACAGGGGCAGCTACGAGCAGTACTTC. This chain uses TRBV20-1 with TRBJ2-7; TRBD1 agrees at 7 bases. Trimming at V came to 5 bases and at J to 3 bases, leaving 10 bases not matched to a gene. Germline assignment: CDR1 DFQATT and CDR2 SNEGSKA (reference sequence). The CDR3 loop spans 14 amino acids.

V and J are TRBV20-1 and TRBJ1-2; D remains ambiguous. The CDR3 has 15 residues. The V gene lost 7 bases and the J gene lost 0 bases, with 18 bases spanning the gap. From germline, CDR1 is DFQATT and CDR2 SNEGSKA (reference sequence). The chain's CDR3 is CSGEPDGGANYGYTF. As DNA, the CDR3 is TGCAGTGGTGAACCGGACGGCGGCGCTAACTATGGCTACACCTTC.

The chain recombines TRBV10-1 with TRBJ2-7; D may be TRBD2 (6 bases). The CDR3 contains 15 residues. The germline CDR1 and CDR2 sequences are WNHNN and SYGVQD (reference sequence). V lost 3 bases and J lost 5, with 17 bases in between. CDR3 protein: CASSDWRVSAHEQYF. CDR3 sequence (DNA): TGCGCCAGCAGTGATTGGAGGGTGTCCGCCCACGAGCAGTACTTC.

The J gene is TRBJ2-4, the V gene TRBV2, with 10 bases matching TRBD2. The CDR3 extends over 14 amino acids. Germline V gene data show CDR1 as SNHLY and CDR2 as FYNNEI. The V segment lost 6 bases and the J segment 13 bases; nucleotides outside the gene matches: 12. Here the CDR3 DNA reads TGTGCCAGCAGGGGACTAGCGACCGTCGGAGAGCAGTACTTC. Translated, it gives CASRGLATVGEQYF. The entire variable domain, with the rest obtained from reference TRBV2 and TRBJ2-4, is as follows: EPEVTQTPSHQVTQMGQEVILRCVPISNHLYFYWYRQILGQKVEFLVSFYNNEISEKSEIFDDQFSVERPDGSNFTLKIRSTKLEDSAMYFCASRGLATVGEQYFGAGTRLSVL.

This clonotype was found once. The rearrangement joins TRBV12-3 or TRBV12-4 to TRBJ2-3, with 10 nucleotides matching TRBD1. V was clipped by 4 bases and J by 1 base; unmatched bases: 2. The CDR3 is 15 residues long. This chain's CDR3 is CASSCDRGRTDTQYF. As DNA, the CDR3 is TGTGCCAGCAGTTGCGACAGGGGGCGCACAGATACGCAGTATTTT.

The genes are TRBV20-1 and TRBJ2-5; 10 nucleotides agree with TRBD1. The DNA matches TRBJ2-7 better at its end, which makes the J call doubtful. Germline V gene sequence: CDR1 DFQATT, CDR2 SNEGSKA (reference sequence). The CDR3 contains 15 residues. CDR3 sequence (DNA): TGCAGTGCTAGAGACCGGGACAGGGGATTCTACGAGCAGTACTTC. Translated, it gives CSARDRDRGFYEQYF.

This clonotype was found a few times. V gene TRBV2 combines with J gene TRBJ1-5, with D maybe TRBD1 (5 bases). Germline V gene sequence: CDR1 SNHLY, CDR2 FYNNEI. Trimming shortened V by 2 bases and J by 7 bases, and 15 bases separated the two germline ends. This CDR3 contains 15 residues. The CDR3: CASSEKSGRGQPQHF. DNA of the CDR3: TGTGCCAGCAGTGAAAAGTCAGGGCGGGGCCAGCCCCAGCATTTT.

This rearrangement joins TRBV7-9 to TRBJ1-2; D is possibly TRBD1 (6 bases). Trimming took off 4 bases at V and 6 bases at J, with 15 bases between the two ends. Germline-derived CDR1 and CDR2 are SEHNR and FQNEAQ (reference sequence). This CDR3 spans 14 amino acids. CDR3: CASSYGQPPNGYTF. The DNA for the CDR3 is TGTGCCAGCAGCTACGGACAGCCCCCGAATGGCTACACCTTC.

The chain recombines TRBV4-1 with TRBJ2-1; D is unresolved. The V gene lost 1 base and the J gene lost 9 bases, with 13 bases spanning the gap. The CDR3 has 14 amino acids. Germline V gene sequence: CDR1 MGHRA, CDR2 YSYEKL. The CDR3 DNA is TGCGCCAGCAGCCAAGTAGGCAATTCAGGTGAGCAGTTCTTC. It translates to CASSQVGNSGEQFF.

The gene calls are TRBV4-3 and TRBJ2-4; TRBD2 agrees at 8 bases. Judging by the DNA end, TRBJ2-5 fits better; the J call may be wrong. This CDR3 spans 16 amino acids. The V gene's germline CDR1 is LGHNA and CDR2 YSLEER. In DNA, the CDR3 is TGCGCCAGCAGCCAAATAACGGGGGGGTTGGAAGAGACCCAGTACTTC. Translated: CASSQITGGLEETQYF.

For the CDR3, the DNA is TGCAGCGCATGGAGCAGCGCGAACACTGAAGCTTTCTTT. Residues: CSAWSSANTEAFF. The V call is TRBV29-1, the J call TRBJ1-1; unclear D gene. The V gene lost 7 bases and the J gene lost 1 base, with 13 bases spanning the gap. Germline V lookup: CDR1 SQVTM, CDR2 ANQGSEA. The CDR3 loop spans 13 amino acids.

The rearrangement uses TRBV6-5 and TRBJ1-1; 7 positions match TRBD1. The germline V gene encodes CDR1 MNHEY and CDR2 SVGAGI. The CDR3 covers 13 residues. V was pared by 2 bases and J by 6 bases, with 3 bases of the junction left unmatched. The CDR3 reads CASSYQGTAEAFF. Written as DNA, the CDR3 is TGTGCCAGCAGTTACCAAGGGACAGCTGAAGCTTTCTTT.

The chain joins TRBV7-9 to TRBJ2-3; tentative D call: TRBD1 (5 bases). V was clipped by 5 bases and J by 1 base, with 13 bases between them. This CDR3 region has 15 residues. Germline V lookup: CDR1 SEHNR, CDR2 FQNEAQ (reference sequence). In DNA form, the CDR3 reads TGTGCCAGCAGCCCAGCGCAAGGGGGCACAGATACGCAGTATTTT. It is translated as CASSPAQGGTDTQYF.

J is TRBJ1-1 and V is TRBV28; D gene uncertain. V was shortened by 8 bases and J by 0 bases, with 13 bases between the two germline ends. Germline V gives CDR1 MDHEN, CDR2 SYDVKM. CDR3 size: 14 residues. CDR3 bases: TGTGCCAGCCAACCTCCGGGGATGAACACTGAAGCTTTCTTT. It codes for CASQPPGMNTEAFF.

The chain employs TRBV9 and TRBJ1-2; D unresolved. CDR1 is SGDLS and CDR2 is YYNGEE in the germline V gene. The CDR3 has 15 amino acids. Trimming took off 2 bases at V and 4 bases at J, with 15 bases between the two ends. DNA for the CDR3: TGTGCCAGCAGCGTCCCTGGACGGGGTGTCTATGGCTACACCTTC. Encoded protein: CASSVPGRGVYGYTF.

This clonotype has only a few counts. V usage is TRBV6-1 and J usage is TRBJ2-3; D is unresolved. There are 16 residues in the CDR3. Germline CDR1 and CDR2: MNHNS and SASEGT. With 7 bases removed from V and 6 bases from J, the gap between germline ends came to 23 bases. The CDR3 here is CASIATRLLTWDTQYF. In nucleotides, the CDR3 is TGTGCCAGCATCGCGACGCGGCTCCTAACCTGGGATACGCAGTATTTT.

This clonotype occurred many times. This sequence joins TRBV5-1 and TRBJ2-3, with 7 bases matching TRBD2. Germline CDR1 SGHRS, CDR2 YFSETQ. This CDR3 spans 15 amino acids. V lost 1 base, J lost 2 bases, and 4 bases stayed unmatched. Here the CDR3 reads CASSLSGLSTDTQYF. The CDR3 DNA reads as TGCGCCAGCAGCTTGTCGGGACTATCCACAGATACGCAGTATTTT.

The chain employs TRBV20-1 and TRBJ1-6; possible D gene TRBD1, 6 bases. V lost 0 bases and J 14 bases, leaving 17 bases between the germline ends. The germline V gene has CDR1 DFQATT and CDR2 SNEGSKA (reference sequence). CDR3 size: 14 residues. The CDR3 sequence is CSARDRGARTTLHF. DNA of the CDR3: TGCAGTGCTAGAGATCGGGGGGCGAGAACAACCCTCCACTTT.

The CDR3 is CASSWSGSRQPNSPLHF. The CDR3 nucleotides read TGTGCCAGCAGTTGGTCGGGCTCCCGACAGCCTAATTCACCCCTCCACTTT. This sequence joins TRBV27 and TRBJ1-6; TRBD1 might be the D (5 bases). The CDR3 extends over 17 amino acids. V was shortened by 4 bases and J by 6 bases, with 19 bases between the two germline ends. The germline V gene encodes CDR1 MNHEY and CDR2 SMNVEV (reference sequence).

This chain uses TRBV6-2 or TRBV6-3 with TRBJ2-2; 10 nucleotides agree with TRBD2. The V and J ends lost 2 bases and 9 bases, in that order; junction bases with no gene match: 12. Germline-derived CDR1 and CDR2 are MNHEY and SVGEGT. The CDR3 length is 17 residues. Here the CDR3 DNA reads TGTGCCAGCAGTTACATCGAGGGACTAGCGCCACCCCGGGAGCTGTTTTTT. It translates to CASSYIEGLAPPRELFF.

There are a few counts of this clonotype. DNA for the CDR3: TGCAGTGCTATTCCCCCCCTGTCGGCCAAAAACATTCAGTACTTC. The encoded protein is CSAIPPLSAKNIQYF. V gene TRBV20-1 combines with J gene TRBJ2-4; D not certain. This CDR3 is built from 15 residues. V shed 4 bases and J shed 1 base, with 14 bases lying between them. Germline values: CDR1 DFQATT, CDR2 SNEGSKA (reference sequence).

V gene TRBV20-1 combines with J gene TRBJ2-7; 8 bases align to TRBD1. Near its end, the DNA agrees better with TRBJ2-5, so the J call may be wrong. Germline V lookup: CDR1 DFQATT, CDR2 SNEGSKA (reference sequence). CDR3 length: 12 residues. DNA of the CDR3: TGCAGTGCTACCAGGGGGCTGGAGACCCAGTACTTC. This sequence encodes CSATRGLETQYF.

The chain joins TRBV27 to TRBJ2-7; 8 bases line up with TRBD2. CDR3 size: 15 residues. V lost 5 bases, J lost 4 bases, and 10 bases stayed unmatched. CDR1 is MNHEY, CDR2 SMNVEV, per germline (reference sequence). The CDR3: CASSAPGGRRYEQYF. CDR3 coding DNA: TGTGCCAGCAGTGCCCCGGGGGGGCGGCGTTACGAGCAGTACTTC.